Listed here are 12 T cell receptor beta chains from one sample, sequenced in a study of T cells after somatic rescue of genetic block. TCRdb's table, derived via immunoSEQ multiplex PCR, lists solely in-frame clones and lacks some. Of 80,000 to 100,000 clones in the sample, 85% to 90% were seen once. The sample consisted of peripheral blood mononuclear cells (PBMCs). These TCRs come from a woman between 18 and 30 years old.

Only one count was recorded for this clone. The V and J genes are TRBV7-8 and TRBJ1-2; 10 positions match TRBD1. With V trimmed by 5 bases and J by 1 base, 7 bases remained unmatched. The CDR3 totals 16 residues. In germline, CDR1 is SGHVS, CDR2 FQNEAQ. Here the CDR3 reads CASSTPDRGGNYGYTF. The DNA for the CDR3 is TGTGCCAGCAGCACCCCGGACAGGGGGGGTAACTATGGCTACACCTTC.

The CDR3 DNA follows: TGTGCCAGCAGTTTTGGTGTTCTAGTGAACACTGAAGCTTTCTTT. As protein: CASSFGVLVNTEAFF. This chain joins TRBV28 and TRBJ1-1; D remains unclear. The CDR3 is 15 residues long. Germline V gene sequence: CDR1 MDHEN, CDR2 SYDVKM. Trimming cost V 3 bases and J 0 bases, with 11 bases left between them.

As DNA, the CDR3 is TGTGCCTGGACCCCGGACAGCTACACCGGGGAGCTGTTTTTT. Translating gives CAWTPDSYTGELFF. The rearrangement uses TRBV30 and TRBJ2-2, with D possibly being TRBD1 (6 bases). CDR1 and CDR2 (germline): GTSNPN, SVGIG (reference sequence). Trimming shortened V by 4 bases and J by 3 bases, and 12 bases separated the two germline ends. This CDR3 is 14 amino acids long.

This chain joins TRBV7-8 and TRBJ1-1, with D unclear. The CDR3 length is 11 residues. The germline V and J ends were trimmed by 1 base and 3 bases, with 0 bases remaining between them. Looked up from germline, CDR1 is SGHVS and CDR2 is FQNEAQ. CDR3 sequence: CASSLDTEAFF. CDR3 coding DNA: TGTGCCAGCAGCTTAGACACTGAAGCTTTCTTT.

This clone came up once. The J gene is TRBJ2-1, the V gene TRBV9, with D unclear. V lost 1 base and J lost 0, with 11 bases in between. The CDR3 loop spans 16 amino acids. Germline V gene data show CDR1 as SGDLS and CDR2 as YYNGEE. This chain's CDR3 is CASSVSGSGSYNEQFF. The CDR3 DNA reads as TGTGCCAGCAGCGTATCTGGGTCGGGCTCCTACAATGAGCAGTTCTTC.

J is TRBJ2-3 and V is TRBV9; D is unresolved. In germline, CDR1 is SGDLS, CDR2 YYNGEE. The V gene lost 0 bases and the J gene lost 8 bases, with 7 bases spanning the gap. The CDR3 length is 12 residues. The CDR3 sequence: CASSVEGSTQYF. The CDR3 nucleotides are TGTGCCAGCAGCGTAGAAGGTAGTACGCAGTATTTT.

This clone came up once. The junction and the germline gene differ at one end; a read error may be behind it. The genes are TRBV4-1 and TRBJ2-5; a possible D gene is TRBD1 (5 bases). The CDR3 sequence is 13 residues long. Germline V lookup: CDR1 MGHRA, CDR2 YSYEKL. The CDR3 nucleotides are TGCGCCAGCAGCCAAGATGTGGCTCCCCAAGGGGACTTC. It codes for CASSQDVAPQGDF.

The chain links TRBV28 to TRBJ2-7; 12 nucleotides agree with TRBD2. The CDR3 contains 17 residues. V trimming: 6 bases; J trimming: 2 bases; junction bases outside the gene matches: 11. The germline V gene encodes CDR1 MDHEN and CDR2 SYDVKM. The CDR3 reads CASSRGGLAGGPYEQYF. The DNA of the CDR3 is TGTGCCAGCAGCCGGGGGGGTCTAGCGGGAGGGCCCTACGAGCAGTACTTC.

This chain joins TRBV5-5 and TRBJ1-1; the D is unclear. CDR3 length: 16 residues. The germline V gene encodes CDR1 SGHKS and CDR2 YYEKEE (reference sequence). The ends were cut back, 4 bases at V and 1 base at J, with 17 bases in the middle. The CDR3 is CASSNLSGKSNTEAFF. The CDR3 DNA sequence: TGTGCCAGCAGCAACCTAAGCGGGAAGTCGAACACTGAAGCTTTCTTT.

The rearrangement uses TRBV28 and TRBJ1-5; tentative D call: TRBD1 (5 bases). This CDR3 spans 14 amino acids. Germline V gene sequence: CDR1 MDHEN, CDR2 SYDVKM. V gave up 6 bases and J gave up 1 base, with 10 bases separating them. The CDR3 region is CASRPGGSNQPQHF. The CDR3 region has the DNA TGTGCCAGCAGACCGGGGGGAAGCAATCAGCCCCAGCATTTT. Variable domain in full (rest from reference TRBV28 and TRBJ1-5): DVKVTQSSRYLVKRTGEKVFLECVQDMDHENMFWYRQDPGLGLRLIYFSYDVKMKEKGDIPEGYSVSREKKERFSLILESASTNQTSMYLCASRPGGSNQPQHFGDGTRLSIL.

The CDR3 sequence is CAWGHPNTEAFF. The CDR3 DNA follows: TGTGCCTGGGGACACCCTAACACTGAAGCTTTCTTT. This sequence joins TRBV30 and TRBJ1-1, with a possible D match to TRBD1 (5 bases). The CDR3 spans 12 residues. Germline V gene data show CDR1 as GTSNPN and CDR2 as SVGIG (reference sequence). V lost 5 bases to trimming and J lost 2 bases, with 9 bases between them. Full variable domain (missing parts from reference TRBV30 and TRBJ1-1): SQTIHQWPATLVQPVGSPLSLECTVEGTSNPNLYWYRQAAGRGLQLLFYSVGIGQISSEVPQNLSASRPQDRQFILSSKKLLLSDSGFYLCAWGHPNTEAFFGQGTRLTVV.

The chain is built from TRBV14 and TRBJ1-2, with D unresolved. The CDR3 is 14 amino acids. The ends were cut back, 1 base at V and 1 base at J, with 7 bases in the middle. The germline V gene has CDR1 SGHDN and CDR2 FVKESK. The CDR3 DNA is TGTGCCAGCAGCCAAGGGCCATTTAACTATGGCTACACCTTC. Protein product: CASSQGPFNYGYTF. Complete variable domain (other parts from reference TRBV14 and TRBJ1-2): EAGVTQFPSHSVIEKGQTVTLRCDPISGHDNLYWYRRVMGKEIKFLLHFVKESKQDESGMPNNRFLAERTGGTYSTLKVQPAELEDSGVYFCASSQGPFNYGYTFGSGTRLTVV.